The 25 T cell receptor beta chains in this list originate from one sample, sequenced in a study of beta chain features in type 1 diabetes. TCRB transcripts that were expressed got sequenced, as all of the isolated RNA had been reverse transcribed. Sequenced by immunoSEQ multiplex PCR; TCRdb stores in-frame clones only, minus some. The sample holds 300,000 to 450,000 clones, roughly 21% seen once. Sequenced material: naive CD4+ T cells from blood. The receptors were sampled from a woman younger than 30 in good health.

In its sample, this clone was seen a few times. The V call is TRBV11-2, the J call TRBJ2-7, with D perhaps TRBD2 (6 bases). The length of the CDR3 is 12 residues. The V gene lost 8 bases and the J gene lost 5 bases, with 13 bases spanning the gap. Germline V gene data show CDR1 as SGHAT and CDR2 as FQNNGV. In DNA form, the CDR3 reads TGTGCCAGCGGAAGCGGGCCACACGAGCAGTACTTC. This codes for CASGSGPHEQYF.

This clone appeared a few times. The V call is TRBV11-2, the J call TRBJ1-2, with D possibly TRBD1 on 6 matching bases. CDR1 SGHAT and CDR2 FQNNGV come from the germline V gene. The V end was cut by 10 bases, the J end by 8 bases, with 17 bases between. The CDR3 covers 12 residues. The CDR3 loop is CAIHRARRGYTF. The CDR3 DNA is TGTGCCATTCACAGGGCCAGGAGAGGCTACACCTTC.

This clone was found a few times. This chain connects TRBV2 to TRBJ2-7; 8 bases align to TRBD1. The CDR3 loop spans 14 amino acids. Germline-derived CDR1 and CDR2 are SNHLY and FYNNEI. V was clipped by 4 bases and J by 2 bases; unmatched bases: 4. DNA for the CDR3: TGTGCCAGCAGTGGAGGACAGGGAGCCTACGAGCAGTACTTC. Its protein is CASSGGQGAYEQYF.

This clone occurred a few times. The genes are TRBV6-6 and TRBJ1-5; D is unresolved. V lost 3 bases and J lost 4, with 10 bases in between. Germline V gene sequence: CDR1 MNHNY, CDR2 SVGAGI (reference sequence). This CDR3 spans 14 amino acids. The CDR3 DNA sequence: TGTGCCAGCAGTTATCTAGGCATTAATCAGCCCCAGCATTTT. Its translation: CASSYLGINQPQHF.

The chain's CDR3 is CASRGLRAFF. CDR3 coding DNA: TGTGCCAGCAGGGGGCTACGGGCTTTCTTT. V gene TRBV25-1 combines with J gene TRBJ1-1, with a weak D call TRBD1 (5 bases). Germline loops: CDR1 MGHDK, CDR2 SYGVNS. V was clipped by 6 bases and J by 11 bases, with 10 bases between them. The CDR3 runs to 10 residues.

Written as DNA, the CDR3 is TGTGCCAGCAGTTTGCAACCACAGAGTCCTCAGTACTTC. This gives the protein CASSLQPQSPQYF. V is TRBV27 and J is TRBJ2-5, with D hard to call. This CDR3 is built from 13 residues. Germline-derived CDR1 and CDR2 are MNHEY and SMNVEV (reference sequence). Deletions cut 3 bases from V and 11 bases from J, with 16 bases between.

CDR3 DNA: TGTGCCAGCAGCTTAGGCGGGGGTAGCGAAGAGACCCAGTACTTC. Its translation: CASSLGGGSEETQYF. The chain combines TRBV7-9 with TRBJ2-5, with 7 bases aligning to TRBD2. The V segment lost 1 base and the J segment 3 bases; nucleotides outside the gene matches: 5. Germline V gives CDR1 SEHNR, CDR2 FQNEAQ (reference sequence). The CDR3 length is 15 residues.

The rearrangement links TRBV18 to TRBJ1-1; D gene unclear. V lost 1 base and J lost 0, with 9 bases in between. The length of the CDR3 is 15 residues. Germline values: CDR1 KGHSH, CDR2 LQKENI. The CDR3 loop is CASSPLREMNTEAFF. The CDR3 DNA follows: TGTGCCAGCTCACCACTGAGGGAAATGAACACTGAAGCTTTCTTT.

The chain employs TRBV4-2 and TRBJ1-3; D unclear. Germline V gene sequence: CDR1 LGHNA, CDR2 YNFKEQ. The V end was cut by 3 bases, the J end by 2 bases, with 14 bases between. The CDR3 spans 16 residues. The CDR3 coding sequence is TGTGCCAGCAGCCAGGGAGAGAGGGCAACTGGAAACACCATATATTTT. Amino acid sequence: CASSQGERATGNTIYF.

As regards this clone: Other DNA sequences in this specimen translate into the identical CDR3. The chain couples TRBV30 to TRBJ2-7, with D unclear. V dropped 0 bases and J dropped 1 base, with 7 bases sitting between them. Germline V gives CDR1 GTSNPN, CDR2 SVGIG (reference sequence). The CDR3 has 13 residues. In DNA form, the CDR3 reads TGTGCCTGGAGTGTACTGCTATCCTACGAGCAGTACTTC. Protein product: CAWSVLLSYEQYF.

This clone was seen only a few times. This chain joins TRBV23-1 and TRBJ1-5; 9 bases agree with TRBD1. TRBV23-1 is an ORF, with its function uncertain. The length of the CDR3 is 18 residues. V shed 6 bases and J 1 base; nucleotides not matched to a gene: 13. The CDR3 bases are TGCGCCAGCAGCCGTGGGACAGGGTGCGACGGAAGCAATCAGCCCCAGCATTTT. Protein product: CASSRGTGCDGSNQPQHF.

The genes are TRBV30 and TRBJ1-4, with D tentatively TRBD1 (5 bases). The CDR3 is 11 residues long. Germline V gives CDR1 GTSNPN, CDR2 SVGIG (reference sequence). Trimming took 2 bases from V and 8 from J, leaving 6 bases between them. CDR3 sequence reads: CAWSQGEKLFF. DNA for the CDR3: TGTGCCTGGAGTCAGGGCGAAAAACTGTTTTTT.

The chain uses TRBV9 and TRBJ1-1; TRBD1 matches at 7 bases. Per germline, CDR1 SGDLS and CDR2 YYNGEE. The CDR3 sequence is 15 residues long. V trimming: 2 bases; J trimming: 4 bases; junction bases outside the gene matches: 8. The CDR3 sequence is CASSVTGVYGTEAFF. The CDR3 DNA follows: TGTGCCAGCAGCGTCACAGGGGTTTATGGCACTGAAGCTTTCTTT.

There are a few counts of this clone. J is TRBJ2-1 and V is TRBV11-1; 7 bases are shared with TRBD1. V lost 5 bases, J lost 10 bases, and 8 bases stayed unmatched. Germline V lookup: CDR1 SGHAT, CDR2 FQDESV (reference sequence). The CDR3 extends over 13 amino acids. The CDR3 protein is CASSKTGKWEQFF. The CDR3 coding sequence is TGTGCCAGCAGCAAGACAGGGAAGTGGGAGCAGTTCTTC.

This rearrangement joins TRBV7-2 to TRBJ2-3; 8 positions match TRBD2. The CDR3 is made up of 14 amino acids. From germline, CDR1 is SGHTA and CDR2 FQGNSA. J gave up 3 bases and V 5 bases, and 4 bases lay outside the gene matches. For the CDR3, the DNA is TGTGCCAGCAGCCGCGGGGGGCGAACAGATACGCAGTATTTT. This codes for CASSRGGRTDTQYF. Based on the CDR3 plus reference TRBV7-2 and TRBJ2-3, the full variable domain is GAGVSQSPSNKVTEKGKDVELRCDPISGHTALYWYRQSLGQGLEFLIYFQGNSAPDKSGLPSDRFSAERTGGSVSTLTIQRTQQEDSAVYLCASSRGGRTDTQYFGPGTRLTVL.

The V call is TRBV7-3, the J call TRBJ2-3; the match to TRBD2 covers 13 bases. Losses at the gene ends were 6 bases for V and 1 base for J; bases not matched to a gene: 4. The CDR3 consists of 16 residues. Germline loops: CDR1 SGHTA, CDR2 FQGTGA. CDR3 loop: CASRPGTSGGTDTQYF. For the CDR3, the DNA is TGTGCCAGCAGGCCCGGGACTAGCGGGGGCACAGATACGCAGTATTTT.

The gene calls are TRBV11-2 and TRBJ1-2, with D hard to call. The germline V and J ends were trimmed by 8 bases and 4 bases, with 17 bases remaining between them. The germline V gene has CDR1 SGHAT and CDR2 FQNNGV. The CDR3 has 14 amino acids. CDR3 DNA sequence: TGTGCCAGCGCCGGACCGCCGGGAGGCTATGGCTACACCTTC. It codes for CASAGPPGGYGYTF.

This clone was picked up a small number of times. Written as DNA, the CDR3 is TGTGCCAGCAGCTTGGGTCGGGAGGGCCGAGAGACCCAGTACTTC. The encoded protein is CASSLGREGRETQYF. This chain connects TRBV5-4 to TRBJ2-5; 8 positions agree with TRBD2. Trimming cost V 0 bases and J 4 bases; bases outside gene matches: 5. The CDR3 has 15 amino acids. Germline-derived CDR1 and CDR2 are SGHNT and YYREEE (reference sequence).

The chain is built from TRBV11-2 and TRBJ2-1, with D possibly TRBD2 on 5 matching bases. The CDR3 runs to 15 residues. Germline V gene data show CDR1 as SGHAT and CDR2 as FQNNGV. The V end lost 8 bases, the J end lost 8 bases, and 22 bases lay between the germline ends. This CDR3 is CASLLTGTPSDEQFF. The CDR3 DNA follows: TGTGCCAGCCTACTAACGGGAACGCCTTCCGATGAGCAGTTCTTC.

This clone was seen more than once but under ten times. This sample also contains other DNA sequences that code for the same CDR3. V is TRBV29-1 and J is TRBJ1-2; TRBD1 matches at 7 bases. Losses at the gene ends were 4 bases for V and 2 bases for J; bases not matched to a gene: 4. The CDR3 is 13 residues long. The germline V gene has CDR1 SQVTM and CDR2 ANQGSEA. The DNA for the CDR3 is TGCAGCGTTGGACAGGGAATAAACTATGGCTACACCTTC. Translation: CSVGQGINYGYTF. Based on the CDR3 plus reference TRBV29-1 and TRBJ1-2, the full variable domain is SAVISQKPSRDICQRGTSLTIQCQVDSQVTMMFWYRQQPGQSLTLIATANQGSEATYESGFVIDKFPISRPNLTFSTLTVSNMSPEDSSIYLCSVGQGINYGYTFGSGTRLTVV.

The chain carries TRBV7-9 and TRBJ2-5; weak D call: TRBD1 (6 bases). Trimming removed 8 bases at V and 3 bases at J, with 13 bases between. The V gene's germline CDR1 is SEHNR and CDR2 FQNEAQ (reference sequence). There are 13 residues in the CDR3. The CDR3 protein is CASEWAGEETQYF. The CDR3 nucleotides are TGTGCCAGCGAATGGGCAGGGGAAGAGACCCAGTACTTC.

The chain joins TRBV11-2 to TRBJ2-5, with D perhaps matching TRBD2 (5 bases). The CDR3 has 14 amino acids. Trimming stripped 1 base from V and 5 bases from J, with 11 bases between. Germline values: CDR1 SGHAT, CDR2 FQNNGV. The CDR3 DNA sequence: TGTGCCAGCAGCTTAGGGGCTAGCATGGAGACCCAGTACTTC. This gives the protein CASSLGASMETQYF.

This clone showed up just a few times. Additional DNA sequences in this sample encode the identical CDR3. The chain links TRBV7-9 to TRBJ2-5, with D possibly being TRBD1 (6 bases). V was trimmed by 0 bases and J by 5 bases, leaving 7 bases between them. The CDR3 sequence is 13 residues long. The germline gives CDR1 SEHNR, CDR2 FQNEAQ (reference sequence). This chain's CDR3 is CASSLAGAETQYF. The CDR3 coding sequence is TGTGCCAGCAGCTTAGCGGGGGCTGAGACCCAGTACTTC.

This clone was detected a few times. V usage is TRBV6-5 and J usage is TRBJ1-3, with D perhaps matching TRBD1 (6 bases). The CDR3 is 15 amino acids. Germline V gene data show CDR1 as MNHEY and CDR2 as SVGAGI. Trimming took off 2 bases at V and 2 bases at J, with 10 bases between the two ends. The CDR3 sequence: CASSYGQFTGNTIYF. The DNA of the CDR3 is TGTGCCAGCAGTTACGGACAGTTTACTGGAAACACCATATATTTT.

The chain has TRBV7-2 and TRBJ1-2, with 8 bases identical to TRBD1. Trimming cost V 3 bases and J 6 bases; bases outside gene matches: 6. Germline V gene sequence: CDR1 SGHTA, CDR2 FQGNSA. The CDR3 runs 14 residues. This CDR3 is CASSFVTGQDGYTF. CDR3 DNA sequence: TGTGCCAGCAGCTTTGTAACGGGACAGGATGGCTACACCTTC.